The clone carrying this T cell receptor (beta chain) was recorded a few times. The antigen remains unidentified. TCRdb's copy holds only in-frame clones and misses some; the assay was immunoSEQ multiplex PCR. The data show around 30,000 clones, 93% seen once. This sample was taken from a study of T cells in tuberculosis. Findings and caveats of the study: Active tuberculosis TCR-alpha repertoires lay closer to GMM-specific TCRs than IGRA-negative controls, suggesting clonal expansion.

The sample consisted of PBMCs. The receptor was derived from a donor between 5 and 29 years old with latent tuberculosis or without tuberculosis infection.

This CDR3 is CASSTLAPNGYEQYF. In DNA, the CDR3 is TGTGCCAGCAGTACACTAGCGCCAAACGGGTACGAGCAGTACTTC. The chain has TRBV6-5 and TRBJ2-7; 7 bases agree with TRBD2. The CDR3 sequence is 15 residues long. Germline V gives CDR1 MNHEY, CDR2 SVGAGI. V gave up 5 bases and J gave up 4 bases; unmatched junction bases: 11.